This T cell receptor beta chain emerged from a study of tumor-infiltrating lymphocytes in primary liver carcinoma. Study-wide results and limits: Unsorted bulk sampling ruled out any CD4+ versus CD8+ repertoire comparison. Tumor region pairs overlapped more than did tumor-adjacent and tumor-blood pairs.

The CDR3 has 16 residues. Germline V CDR1 and CDR2: SGHAT, FQNNGV. A constant-region primer primed TCR beta cDNA synthesis from 400 to 600 ng of total RNA. Construction of TCR beta libraries relied on three successive nested multiplex PCR rounds employing slightly modified ARM-PCR. Forward primers for TRBV1-TRBV30 and a C-beta reverse primer served the first two PCR rounds, at approximately 10 cycles each. TCRdb processed the multiplex PCR reads anew with MiXCR; each CDR3 protein has one entry. The sample consists of more than 150,000 distinct CDR3 sequences, about 60% of them appearing once. Unsorted whole blood served as the source of blood RNA, and germline DNA was extracted as well. A single count supports this clonotype. What it binds is not known. Sequence at one end of the junction differs from germline and may be a read error.

The gene calls are TRBV11-2 and TRBJ2-7; 14 bases are a match to TRBD2. The sample comprised peripheral blood. This TCR came from a man between 35 and 55 years old with primary liver carcinoma and hepatitis B virus infection. The CDR3 DNA sequence: TGTACCAGCAGCTCGGGACTAGCGGGAGATTGGTACAAGCAGTACTTC. This gives the protein CTSSSGLAGDWYKQYF.